The next 26 T cell receptor beta chains were all read from a single sample in a study of monozygotic twins with cystic fibrosis. Data came from immunoSEQ multiplex PCR; TCRdb stores just in-frame clones and leaves some out. The sample includes under 20,000 clones, around 97% of them seen just once. Sequencing input: blood. The origin of the receptors is a woman younger than 45 with cystic fibrosis.

Turning to this clone: The junction departs from the called germline gene at one end, perhaps through a read error. This chain links TRBV15 with TRBJ1-5; unclear D gene. Germline loops: CDR1 LNHNV, CDR2 YYDKDF (reference sequence). The CDR3 has 15 amino acids. The CDR3 is CATSPQLSSTQPQHF. The DNA of the CDR3 is TGTGCCACCAGCCCGCAGCTCAGCAGCACTCAGCCCCAGCATTTT.

The rearrangement joins TRBV11-2 to TRBJ2-3; D remains unclear. Germline-derived CDR1 and CDR2 are SGHAT and FQNNGV. This CDR3 region has 11 residues. The V and J ends lost 4 bases and 4 bases respectively, with 3 bases between them. CDR3 in DNA: TGTGCCAGCAGCTCGGCAGATACGCAGTATTTT. It translates to CASSSADTQYF.

The chain recombines TRBV11-2 with TRBJ2-7, with TRBD1 identical over 7 bases. CDR3 length: 13 residues. Germline V gene data show CDR1 as SGHAT and CDR2 as FQNNGV. With 4 bases clipped from V and 4 bases from J, the junction kept 4 bases outside the gene matches. The CDR3 spells CASSSTGWYEQYF. CDR3 in DNA: TGTGCCAGCAGCTCGACAGGGTGGTACGAGCAGTACTTC.

This clone came up once. The J gene is TRBJ1-1, the V gene TRBV28, with D perhaps matching TRBD1 (6 bases). V was shortened by 2 bases and J by 6 bases, with 13 bases between the two germline ends. CDR3 length: 14 residues. The germline V gene encodes CDR1 MDHEN and CDR2 SYDVKM. CDR3 protein: CASSLGGGAAEAFF. The CDR3 DNA reads TGTGCCAGCAGTTTAGGGGGGGGCGCCGCTGAAGCTTTCTTT. Supplemented by reference TRBV28 and TRBJ1-1, the full variable domain reads DVKVTQSSRYLVKRTGEKVFLECVQDMDHENMFWYRQDPGLGLRLIYFSYDVKMKEKGDIPEGYSVSREKKERFSLILESASTNQTSMYLCASSLGGGAAEAFFGQGTRLTVV.

This sequence joins TRBV4-3 and TRBJ2-4; D gene uncertain. The CDR3 runs to 16 residues. Germline CDR1 and CDR2: LGHNA and YSLEER. Trimming removed 3 bases from V and 1 base from J, with 13 bases in between. The CDR3, as DNA: TGCGCCAGCAGCCAGGTATATTGGGGTGCCAAAAACATTCAGTACTTC. Residues: CASSQVYWGAKNIQYF.

The V gene is TRBV7-2, the J gene TRBJ2-3; D not certain. The CDR3 is 14 amino acids. Trimming took 0 bases from V and 2 from J, leaving 6 bases between them. The germline V gene encodes CDR1 SGHTA and CDR2 FQGNSA. CDR3 region: CASSLAANTDTQYF. The CDR3 DNA reads as TGTGCCAGCAGCTTAGCGGCTAACACAGATACGCAGTATTTT.

The chain uses TRBV11-3 and TRBJ1-6; D call uncertain. Germline values: CDR1 SGHNT, CDR2 YENEEA. The germline V and J ends were trimmed by 1 base and 9 bases, with 7 bases remaining between them. The CDR3 runs 13 residues. CDR3: CASSLGHGSPLHF. The CDR3 DNA is TGTGCCAGCAGCTTAGGCCATGGTTCACCCCTCCACTTT.

The chain joins TRBV4-3 to TRBJ1-5, with a tentative D call TRBD1 (5 bases). CDR3 size: 14 residues. V dropped 5 bases and J dropped 6 bases, with 14 bases sitting between them. Germline V lookup: CDR1 LGHNA, CDR2 YSLEER. This chain's CDR3 is CASSVQVSGQPQHF. CDR3 nucleotide sequence: TGCGCCAGCAGCGTACAGGTGAGCGGTCAGCCCCAGCATTTT.

The J gene is TRBJ1-2, the V gene TRBV6-6, with TRBD1 matching over 10 bases. V gave up 2 bases and J gave up 5 bases; unmatched junction bases: 2. The CDR3 runs to 14 residues. Germline V gene sequence: CDR1 MNHNY, CDR2 SVGAGI (reference sequence). Here the CDR3 reads CASSYRTGGYGYTF. The CDR3 DNA reads as TGTGCCAGCAGTTACAGGACAGGGGGGTATGGCTACACCTTC.

This chain links TRBV5-5 with TRBJ1-2, with 10 bases fitting TRBD1. Germline lookup yields CDR1 SGHKS and CDR2 YYEKEE (reference sequence). The ends lost 3 bases at V and 4 bases at J; junction bases unmatched: 21. The CDR3 consists of 20 residues. CDR3 bases: TGTGCCAGCAGCTGGCCGGGACAGGGGAATTATAACCCCCTTTCCTATGGCTACACCTTC. It codes for CASSWPGQGNYNPLSYGYTF.

This chain links TRBV11-2 with TRBJ2-7; no clear D. V was trimmed by 1 base and J by 3 bases, leaving 16 bases between them. The CDR3 extends over 16 amino acids. Germline CDR1 reads SGHAT; CDR2 reads FQNNGV. CDR3 coding DNA: TGTGCCAGCAGCTTAGGGATGGGCCAAGCCATCTACGAGCAGTACTTC. Protein: CASSLGMGQAIYEQYF.

The J gene is TRBJ2-3, the V gene TRBV11-2; TRBD1 matches at 7 bases. The CDR3 extends over 18 amino acids. The V and J ends lost 5 bases and 2 bases, in that order; junction bases with no gene match: 16. From germline, CDR1 is SGHAT and CDR2 FQNNGV. This CDR3 reads CASSRAGVGQAATDTQYF. As DNA, the CDR3 is TGTGCCAGCAGCCGGGCCGGAGTTGGACAGGCGGCCACAGATACGCAGTATTTT.

This chain links TRBV2 with TRBJ1-2, with D possibly TRBD1 on 6 matching bases. Germline CDR1 SNHLY, CDR2 FYNNEI. The CDR3 has 15 residues. V lost 5 bases, J lost 3 bases, and 16 bases lay in between. The chain's CDR3 is CASSPLPDRHYGYTF. The CDR3, as DNA: TGTGCCAGCAGTCCCCTCCCCGACAGGCACTATGGCTACACCTTC.

The chain recombines TRBV29-1 with TRBJ2-5, with 7 bases aligning to TRBD1. The ends lost 6 bases at V and 5 bases at J; junction bases unmatched: 12. CDR1 and CDR2 from the germline V gene are SQVTM and ANQGSEA. The CDR3 is 14 residues long. CDR3 in DNA: TGCAGCGTGGCCGGGGACAGCAGACGGGAGACCCAGTACTTC. Translating it yields CSVAGDSRRETQYF.

This chain links TRBV6-1 with TRBJ1-2; tentative D call: TRBD1 (5 bases). The CDR3 has 11 amino acids. CDR1 is MNHNS and CDR2 is SASEGT in the germline V gene. With 9 bases removed from V and 8 bases from J, the gap between germline ends came to 13 bases. In nucleotides, the CDR3 is TGTGCCAGTGAAAGGGGTTCGGGCTACACCTTC. It encodes CASERGSGYTF.

The chain employs TRBV10-3 and TRBJ1-2; 7 nucleotides line up with TRBD1. The trim removed 4 bases at V and 6 bases at J, leaving 8 bases unmatched. The CDR3 is 14 amino acids. The germline V gene has CDR1 ENHRY and CDR2 SYGVKD. This chain's CDR3 is CAISGTTGEDGYTF. The CDR3 DNA reads as TGTGCCATCAGTGGGACCACAGGGGAGGATGGCTACACCTTC.

This sequence joins TRBV19 and TRBJ2-5; D is possibly TRBD1 (6 bases). CDR3 length equals 14 residues. V was cut by 6 bases and J by 1 base, with 12 bases left in between. CDR1 is LNHDA and CDR2 is SQIVND in the germline V gene (reference sequence). The CDR3 region is CASRLGTLQETQYF. DNA for the CDR3: TGTGCCAGTAGGCTCGGGACACTCCAAGAGACCCAGTACTTC.

This chain's CDR3 is CASKNRADTQYF. DNA for the CDR3: TGCGCCAGCAAAAACAGGGCAGATACGCAGTATTTT. The chain is built from TRBV10-2 and TRBJ2-3; D is possibly TRBD1 (6 bases). Germline CDR1 is WSHSY and CDR2 is SAAADI. The CDR3 has 12 residues. V dropped 7 bases and J dropped 4 bases, with 9 bases sitting between them.

The chain couples TRBV7-6 to TRBJ2-1; tentative D call: TRBD1 (5 bases). This CDR3 comprises 14 residues. Germline CDR1 reads SGHVS; CDR2 reads FNYEAQ. The ends were cut back, 1 base at V and 7 bases at J, with 11 bases in the middle. This CDR3 is CASSLVGRDNEQFF. CDR3 in DNA: TGTGCCAGCAGCTTAGTCGGCAGGGATAATGAGCAGTTCTTC.

The chain is built from TRBV11-2 and TRBJ2-5; D is uncertain. The germline V and J ends were trimmed by 2 bases and 0 bases, with 4 bases remaining between them. Germline V gene lookup returns CDR1 SGHAT and CDR2 FQNNGV. The CDR3 extends over 13 amino acids. Here the CDR3 reads CASSLTYQETQYF. CDR3 DNA sequence: TGTGCCAGCAGCTTAACCTACCAAGAGACCCAGTACTTC.

V and J are TRBV6-1 and TRBJ1-2, with D maybe TRBD1 (6 bases). There are 15 residues in the CDR3. Per the germline V gene, CDR1 is MNHNS and CDR2 is SASEGT. Trimming stripped 2 bases from V and 7 bases from J, with 17 bases between. The CDR3 protein is CASSEWGGILLGYTF. Written as DNA, the CDR3 is TGTGCCAGCAGTGAATGGGGGGGCATCCTCCTTGGCTACACCTTC.

A single count supports this clone. The chain employs TRBV12-5 and TRBJ2-3; TRBD2 is a possible D gene (6 bases). The V gene lost 5 bases and the J gene lost 2 bases, with 11 bases spanning the gap. The CDR3 is 14 residues long. Germline V gene data show CDR1 as LGHNT and CDR2 as FRNRAP. The CDR3 DNA reads TGTGCTAGTGGTCTAGGGGACTCCACAGATACGCAGTATTTT. Residues: CASGLGDSTDTQYF.

The chain carries TRBV19 and TRBJ2-1; 7 bases fit TRBD1. Trimming cost V 6 bases and J 3 bases; bases outside gene matches: 11. CDR3 length: 16 residues. Germline V gives CDR1 LNHDA, CDR2 SQIVND (reference sequence). The CDR3 DNA reads as TGTGCCAGTAGCCCCCATCCGGGACAGATCTACAATGAGCAGTTCTTC. Protein: CASSPHPGQIYNEQFF.

The chain joins TRBV5-6 to TRBJ2-1; no reliable D call. Trimming stripped 0 bases from V and 6 bases from J, with 7 bases between. Germline loops: CDR1 SGHDT, CDR2 YYEEEE. The length of the CDR3 is 13 residues. The CDR3 here is CASSLDRVNEQFF. The CDR3 DNA reads as TGTGCCAGCAGCTTGGACAGAGTCAATGAGCAGTTCTTC.

This clone was counted once. This sequence joins TRBV14 and TRBJ1-2; D is possibly TRBD1 (5 bases). Germline V gene data show CDR1 as SGHDN and CDR2 as FVKESK. V lost 4 bases and J 8 bases, leaving 14 bases between the germline ends. The CDR3 sequence is 13 residues long. CDR3 in amino acids: CASSPTGPPGYTF. The CDR3, as DNA: TGTGCCAGCAGCCCCACAGGTCCACCGGGCTACACCTTC.

CDR3 residues: CASSGNTEAFF. CDR3 coding DNA: TGTGCCAGCAGCGGGAACACTGAAGCTTTCTTT. The V and J genes are TRBV6-5 and TRBJ1-1; D not resolved. CDR3 length: 11 amino acids. The germline gives CDR1 MNHEY, CDR2 SVGAGI. V lost 6 bases and J 1 base, leaving 3 bases between the germline ends.